Listed here are 27 T cell receptor beta chains from one sample, sequenced in a study of blood T cell repertoires in COVID-19. Using immunoSEQ multiplex PCR, the repertoire was profiled, and TCRdb retains in-frame clones only, with some absent. The sample has about 260,000 clones, around 87% seen once. Sample: peripheral blood. Source of these receptors: a woman aged 40 to 49 who had recovered from COVID-19.

This sequence joins TRBV5-6 and TRBJ1-1; 8 bases align to TRBD1. Germline loops: CDR1 SGHDT, CDR2 YYEEEE. The CDR3 contains 18 residues. V shed 7 bases and J 6 bases; nucleotides not matched to a gene: 23. CDR3 protein: CASFLAGGSVPYNAEAFF. CDR3 nucleotide sequence: TGTGCCAGCTTCTTGGCAGGGGGCTCAGTTCCCTACAACGCTGAAGCTTTCTTT.

The rearrangement links TRBV18 to TRBJ2-1; tentative D call: TRBD1 (5 bases). The CDR3 is 14 residues long. From germline, CDR1 is KGHSH and CDR2 LQKENI. V shed 3 bases and J shed 5 bases, with 11 bases lying between them. The CDR3 coding sequence is TGTGCCAGCTCACCCCGGACATCCGACAATGAGCAGTTCTTC. The encoded protein is CASSPRTSDNEQFF.

This clone was recorded a few times. The genes are TRBV30 and TRBJ1-5; no clear D gene. The germline V gene has CDR1 GTSNPN and CDR2 SVGIG (reference sequence). This CDR3 is built from 14 residues. The germline V and J ends were trimmed by 0 bases and 7 bases, with 13 bases remaining between them. CDR3 in amino acids: CAWSVRGNGQPQHF. CDR3 DNA: TGTGCCTGGAGTGTACGAGGGAATGGACAGCCCCAGCATTTT.

A note on this clone: The junction and the germline gene differ at one end; a read error may be behind it. The chain joins TRBV19 to TRBJ1-2; D is uncertain. Germline CDR1 LNHDA, CDR2 SQIVND (reference sequence). CDR3 length: 16 residues. CDR3 nucleotide sequence: TGTGCCAGTAGTCTAGACTTATTCTTCTCCTACTATGGCTACACCTTC. Its protein product is CASSLDLFFSYYGYTF.

This chain connects TRBV4-1 to TRBJ2-3, with unresolved D. Trimming shortened V by 0 bases and J by 2 bases, and 12 bases separated the two germline ends. Per the germline V gene, CDR1 is MGHRA and CDR2 is YSYEKL. The CDR3 is 16 residues long. CDR3 region: CASSQEYGSDTDTQYF. The CDR3 DNA follows: TGCGCCAGCAGCCAAGAGTACGGGTCCGACACAGATACGCAGTATTTT.

This clone was counted only a few times. This chain connects TRBV2 to TRBJ1-1; no clear D. The CDR3 is 13 residues long. Germline CDR1 reads SNHLY; CDR2 reads FYNNEI. The V end was cut by 6 bases, the J end by 4 bases, with 12 bases between. CDR3 in DNA: TGTGCCAGCAGAACGGCCCCGGGCACTGAAGCTTTCTTT. It yields the protein CASRTAPGTEAFF.

This chain connects TRBV2 to TRBJ1-5, with D uncertain. The CDR3 loop spans 14 amino acids. Looked up from germline, CDR1 is SNHLY and CDR2 is FYNNEI. With 6 bases removed from V and 2 bases from J, the gap between germline ends came to 11 bases. CDR3 sequence reads: CASRPERGNQPQHF. CDR3 sequence (DNA): TGTGCCAGCAGGCCCGAACGGGGCAATCAGCCCCAGCATTTT. The whole variable domain, remainder taken from reference TRBV2 and TRBJ1-5, is EPEVTQTPSHQVTQMGQEVILRCVPISNHLYFYWYRQILGQKVEFLVSFYNNEISEKSEIFDDQFSVERPDGSNFTLKIRSTKLEDSAMYFCASRPERGNQPQHFGDGTRLSIL.

The chain is built from TRBV19 and TRBJ2-3, with TRBD1 matching 10 bases. Germline V gene sequence: CDR1 LNHDA, CDR2 SQIVND (reference sequence). This CDR3 spans 16 amino acids. The V and J ends lost 5 bases and 0 bases, in that order; junction bases with no gene match: 5. CDR3 in amino acids: CASSDRGLFSTDTQYF. The CDR3 coding sequence is TGTGCCAGTAGTGACAGGGGGCTATTCAGCACAGATACGCAGTATTTT. The full variable domain, in which reference TRBV19 and TRBJ2-3 provide the parts outside the CDR3, is DGGITQSPKYLFRKEGQNVTLSCEQNLNHDAMYWYRQDPGQGLRLIYYSQIVNDFQKGDIAEGYSVSREKKESFPLTVTSAQKNPTAFYLCASSDRGLFSTDTQYFGPGTRLTVL.

This rearrangement joins TRBV6-1 to TRBJ2-4; TRBD1 might be the D (6 bases). Germline V gene data show CDR1 as MNHNS and CDR2 as SASEGT. Deletions cut 3 bases from V and 8 bases from J, with 17 bases between. This CDR3 is 15 amino acids long. As DNA, the CDR3 is TGTGCCAGCAGTGACACCCTACAGGGTAGGGACATTCAGTACTTC. Residues: CASSDTLQGRDIQYF.

The rearrangement links TRBV29-1 to TRBJ2-5; D ambiguous. This CDR3 is built from 12 residues. The ends were cut back, 6 bases at V and 1 base at J, with 9 bases in the middle. Germline CDR1 SQVTM, CDR2 ANQGSEA. CDR3 bases: TGCAGCGTCCGGGTACTCCAAGAGACCCAGTACTTC. Translated: CSVRVLQETQYF.

This clone was detected a few times. This chain uses TRBV2 with TRBJ1-1; the match to TRBD1 covers 8 bases. V lost 4 bases to trimming and J lost 1 base; unmatched junction nucleotides: 11. Germline V CDR1 and CDR2: SNHLY, FYNNEI. This CDR3 is 17 amino acids long. The DNA of the CDR3 is TGTGCCAGCAGTGCGCGCCCAGGGGGCGCGGGGAACACTGAAGCTTTCTTT. Translated: CASSARPGGAGNTEAFF.

V usage is TRBV15 and J usage is TRBJ2-5, with D possibly being TRBD2 (6 bases). The germline gives CDR1 LNHNV, CDR2 YYDKDF (reference sequence). The CDR3 sequence is 13 residues long. Trimming removed 3 bases from V and 5 bases from J, with 10 bases in between. CDR3: CATSRDYRETQYF. As DNA, the CDR3 is TGTGCCACCAGCAGGGACTATCGGGAGACCCAGTACTTC.

CDR3 protein: CASSLYGTSGYNEQFF. DNA of the CDR3: TGTGCCAGCAGTTTATACGGGACTAGCGGCTACAATGAGCAGTTCTTC. The chain employs TRBV27 and TRBJ2-1, with 11 bases fitting TRBD2. The CDR3 length is 16 residues. Germline-derived CDR1 and CDR2 are MNHEY and SMNVEV (reference sequence). The V gene end was trimmed by 1 base and the J gene end by 3 bases; junction bases not matched to a gene: 2.

The chain carries TRBV27 and TRBJ1-4, with D possibly matching TRBD1 (6 bases). Germline-derived CDR1 and CDR2 are MNHEY and SMNVEV (reference sequence). The ends were cut back, 2 bases at V and 7 bases at J, with 11 bases in the middle. This CDR3 has 14 amino acids. Here the CDR3 reads CASSLVGQSEKLFF. Written as DNA, the CDR3 is TGTGCCAGCAGTTTAGTTGGACAGAGTGAAAAACTGTTTTTT.

The rearrangement joins TRBV19 to TRBJ2-6; D unclear. CDR3 size: 13 residues. Germline-derived CDR1 and CDR2 are LNHDA and SQIVND (reference sequence). V lost 5 bases and J 2 bases, leaving 4 bases between the germline ends. This CDR3 reads CASSQTGANVLTF. CDR3 DNA sequence: TGTGCCAGTAGTCAAACTGGGGCCAACGTCCTGACTTTC.

V is TRBV11-2 and J is TRBJ1-2, with a possible D match to TRBD1 (6 bases). The CDR3 is 14 residues long. V was trimmed by 5 bases and J by 4 bases, leaving 14 bases between them. Germline V CDR1 and CDR2: SGHAT, FQNNGV. As DNA, the CDR3 is TGTGCCAGCAGCCCAGGGGCAGGCGGCTATGGCTACACCTTC. Amino acid sequence: CASSPGAGGYGYTF.

The chain combines TRBV5-4 with TRBJ2-1; 7 bases fit TRBD1. CDR1 is SGHNT and CDR2 is YYREEE in the germline V gene (reference sequence). V lost 5 bases to trimming and J lost 5 bases; unmatched junction nucleotides: 7. The length of the CDR3 is 14 residues. CDR3 nucleotide sequence: TGTGCCAGCAGGGTGGGGACAGCCAACAATGAGCAGTTCTTC. This translates into CASRVGTANNEQFF.

The rearrangement joins TRBV2 to TRBJ1-2; 7 bases are shared with TRBD1. The CDR3 sequence is 14 residues long. Germline CDR1 and CDR2: SNHLY and FYNNEI. V shed 11 bases and J 4 bases; nucleotides not matched to a gene: 13. CDR3 loop: CAQKGALAGYGYTF. The CDR3 DNA reads TGTGCCCAAAAGGGGGCCCTAGCGGGCTATGGCTACACCTTC.

The V gene is TRBV7-2, the J gene TRBJ1-1, with 7 bases fitting TRBD1. Looked up from germline, CDR1 is SGHTA and CDR2 is FQGNSA. Trimming removed 7 bases from V and 4 bases from J; junction bases left unmatched: 6. CDR3 size: 13 residues. The CDR3 sequence: CASISNRGTEAFF. As DNA, the CDR3 is TGTGCCAGCATCTCAAACAGGGGCACTGAAGCTTTCTTT.

The chain's CDR3 is CASSYAPGVFEQYF. The CDR3 bases are TGTGCCAGCAGTTACGCCCCGGGTGTTTTCGAGCAGTACTTC. V and J are TRBV6-5 and TRBJ2-7, with D unclear. The CDR3 is 14 amino acids. The germline V gene has CDR1 MNHEY and CDR2 SVGAGI. Trimming took 2 bases from V and 6 from J, leaving 14 bases between them.

The genes are TRBV11-2 and TRBJ2-1; 9 bases match TRBD2. J lost 2 bases, V lost 2 bases, and 4 bases had no gene match. Germline loops: CDR1 SGHAT, CDR2 FQNNGV. There are 16 residues in the CDR3. CDR3 DNA: TGTGCCAGCAGCTTACGACTAGCGGTTACCTACAATGAGCAGTTCTTC. This translates into CASSLRLAVTYNEQFF.

This clone is a singleton in its sample. Within the sample, other DNA sequences also encode this same CDR3. This chain joins TRBV4-1 and TRBJ1-5; the D gene is possibly TRBD1 (5 bases). Germline CDR1 is MGHRA and CDR2 is YSYEKL. V was pared by 1 base and J by 0 bases, with 7 bases between. The length of the CDR3 is 15 residues. This CDR3 is CASSQGQYSNQPQHF. CDR3 in DNA: TGCGCCAGCAGCCAAGGACAGTATAGCAATCAGCCCCAGCATTTT.

CDR3 coding DNA: TGTGCCAGCAGCTTAGAACTAGCGGGGGGAAGCTCCTACAATGAGCAGTTCTTC. The encoded protein is CASSLELAGGSSYNEQFF. The chain recombines TRBV7-8 with TRBJ2-1, with 12 bases lining up with TRBD2. The germline gives CDR1 SGHVS, CDR2 FQNEAQ. V lost 1 base and J lost 0; bases outside the gene matches: 4. The CDR3 is 18 residues long.

This rearrangement joins TRBV6-5 to TRBJ2-3; D is undetermined. V was pared by 8 bases and J by 7 bases, with 10 bases between. The CDR3 length is 11 residues. The germline V gene has CDR1 MNHEY and CDR2 SVGAGI. The CDR3 nucleotides are TGTGCCAGCGCATTTACAAATACGCAGTATTTT. It encodes CASAFTNTQYF.

The chain is built from TRBV18 and TRBJ1-2; 8 nucleotides agree with TRBD1. Germline V CDR1 and CDR2: KGHSH, LQKENI. With V trimmed by 4 bases and J by 0 bases, 4 bases remained unmatched. This CDR3 contains 15 residues. CDR3 loop: CASSLGDRPNYGYTF. The CDR3 region has the DNA TGTGCCAGCTCACTGGGGGACAGGCCTAACTATGGCTACACCTTC.

The J gene is TRBJ1-2, the V gene TRBV19; D unclear. V was pared by 10 bases and J by 7 bases, with 22 bases between. This CDR3 is built from 14 residues. The V gene's germline CDR1 is LNHDA and CDR2 SQIVND (reference sequence). The CDR3 protein is CATLIGRSSGGYTF. The CDR3 bases are TGTGCCACCCTAATCGGGAGAAGCTCGGGTGGCTACACCTTC. Looking up the rest from reference TRBV19 and TRBJ1-2 gives the full variable domain: DGGITQSPKYLFRKEGQNVTLSCEQNLNHDAMYWYRQDPGQGLRLIYYSQIVNDFQKGDIAEGYSVSREKKESFPLTVTSAQKNPTAFYLCATLIGRSSGGYTFGSGTRLTVV.

The J gene is TRBJ1-1, the V gene TRBV9, with D tentatively TRBD1 (5 bases). Per germline, CDR1 SGDLS and CDR2 YYNGEE. Trimming took off 0 bases at V and 0 bases at J, with 9 bases between the two ends. CDR3 size: 15 residues. The CDR3 region is CASSVATTVNTEAFF. Here the CDR3 DNA reads TGTGCCAGCAGCGTAGCTACGACAGTGAACACTGAAGCTTTCTTT.